The rows below give T cell receptor beta chains drawn from one sample of a study of T-cell reconstitution after alpha-beta-depleted transplantation in children. MiXCR, applied by TCRdb to the PCR reads, yields one record per CDR3 protein. Altogether over 150,000 distinct CDR3 sequences are present, around 7% being singletons, with the ten largest covering roughly 6%. This material consisted of PBMCs, taken before TCRalphabeta/CD19-depleted stem cell transplant. The receptors derive from a boy younger than 10 with acute lymphoblastic leukemia, due to receive a stem cell transplant. Both conserved end residues are part of each CDR3. D genes are given only for firm matches. Part of the rows lack a size; the others show once, few, many or a class for expanded clones.

TRBJ2-3 | NA | few | TRBV5-4 | CASMLVGRAPDTQYF | TGTGCCAGCATGTTGGTGGGCAGGGCCCCAGATACGCAGTATTTT
TRBJ2-7 | TRBD1 | many | TRBV12-3/TRBV12-4 | CASSSGTATYEQYF | TGTGCCAGCAGTTCCGGGACAGCGACCTACGAGCAGTACTTC
TRBJ1-5 | NA | NA | TRBV15 | CATSRGGQPQHF | TGTGCCACCAGCAGAGGGGGGCAGCCCCAGCATTTT
TRBJ1-1 | NA | many | TRBV11-2 | CASSLEWTASSRNTEAFF | TGTGCCAGCAGCTTAGAGTGGACAGCTTCTAGTCGCAACACTGAAGCTTTCTTT
TRBJ2-5 | NA | many | TRBV7-2 | CASSLGLRVQETQYF | TGTGCCAGCAGCTTAGGTCTTAGGGTCCAAGAGACCCAGTACTTC
TRBJ1-2 | NA | many | TRBV5-1 | CASSTPGQINYTF | TGCGCCAGCAGCACTCCGGGACAAATAAACTACACCTTC
TRBJ2-2 | NA | many | TRBV11-2 | CASSSLLGVGTGELFF | TGTGCCAGCAGCTCCCTCCTCGGGGTTGGCACCGGGGAGCTGTTTTTT
TRBJ2-2 | NA | many | TRBV7-8 | CASSARSGGTGELFF | TGTGCCAGCAGCGCACGGTCCGGGGGAACCGGGGAGCTGTTTTTT
TRBJ2-3 | NA | many | TRBV11-2 | CASSLELSDPRLITDTQYF | TGTGCCAGCAGCTTAGAATTGTCGGACCCTCGATTAATCACAGATACGCAGTATTTT
TRBJ2-7 | NA | many | TRBV12-3/TRBV12-4 | CASRAGSSYEQYF | TGTGCCAGCAGAGCGGGCAGCTCCTACGAGCAGTACTTC
TRBJ1-1 | NA | few | TRBV6-5 | CASSYGLRGRYTEAFF | TGTGCCAGCAGTTACGGGCTTCGAGGTCGATACACTGAAGCTTTCTTT
TRBJ2-7 | TRBD2 | many | TRBV6-2/TRBV6-3 | CASSYRLAGLSYNF | TGTGCCAGCAGTTACCGACTAGCGGGGCTGAGCTACAACTTC
TRBJ2-2 | NA | many | TRBV5-8 | CASSLRSRTGELFF | TGTGCCAGCAGCTTGCGATCTCGGACCGGGGAGCTGTTTTTT
TRBJ2-1 | NA | many | TRBV29-1 | CSVERGGSNEQFF | TGCAGCGTTGAGAGGGGGGGCTCCAATGAGCAGTTCTTC
TRBJ2-7 | NA | many | TRBV10-3 | CAISESRVIYEQYF | TGTGCCATCAGTGAGAGCAGGGTGATATACGAGCAGTACTTC
TRBJ2-1 | NA | many | TRBV24-1 | CATGGSGQPYNEQFF | TGTGCCACCGGGGGCTCGGGGCAACCCTACAATGAGCAGTTCTTC
TRBJ2-5 | NA | many | TRBV5-6 | CASSFWGEETQYF | TGTGCCAGCAGCTTTTGGGGAGAGGAGACCCAGTACTTC
TRBJ1-1 | NA | many | TRBV5-1 | CASSLVSGFGTEAFF | TGCGCCAGCAGCCTCGTGTCAGGGTTCGGCACTGAAGCTTTCTTT